These 12 T cell receptor beta chains originate from one sample sequenced in a study of neurological immune-mediated disorders. TCRdb itself ran the 5' RACE reads through MiXCR, one entry per CDR3 protein. Here the sample spans 84,000 or so distinct CDR3 sequences, 4.3% being singletons. As for time point: longitudinal time-point 3. Source material: PBMCs. Receptor source: a woman aged 55-69 years with multiple sclerosis.

Many counts were recorded for this clonotype. This chain joins TRBV12-3 or TRBV12-4 and TRBJ1-5; no definite D call. Trimming took off 6 bases at V and 0 bases at J, with 12 bases between the two ends. The CDR3 sequence is 15 residues long. CDR3 sequence reads: CASRDQSISNQPQHF. CDR3 coding DNA: TGTGCCAGCAGGGATCAGTCCATTAGCAATCAGCCCCAGCATTTT.

This clonotype was seen ten or more times. The chain has TRBV9 and TRBJ2-3; no definite D call. Trimming took 0 bases from V and 7 from J, leaving 12 bases between them. The germline CDR1 and CDR2 sequences are SGDLS and YYNGEE. CDR3 length equals 14 residues. This CDR3 reads CASSVESRMNTQYF. CDR3 DNA sequence: TGTGCCAGCAGCGTAGAATCAAGGATGAATACGCAGTATTTT.

This clonotype was seen many times. The chain combines TRBV5-1 with TRBJ2-1, with D possibly matching TRBD1 (5 bases). Germline V lookup: CDR1 SGHRS, CDR2 YFSETQ. The V gene lost 2 bases and the J gene lost 0 bases, with 12 bases spanning the gap. This CDR3 is built from 16 residues. The CDR3 reads CASSFSTDTSYNEQFF. Written as DNA, the CDR3 is TGCGCCAGCAGCTTCTCGACAGATACCTCCTACAATGAGCAGTTCTTC. The full variable domain, rest sourced from reference TRBV5-1 and TRBJ2-1, is KAGVTQTPRYLIKTRGQQVTLSCSPISGHRSVSWYQQTPGQGLQFLFEYFSETQRNKGNFPGRFSGRQFSNSRSEMNVSTLELGDSALYLCASSFSTDTSYNEQFFGPGTRLTVL.

This clonotype was recorded at least ten times. This chain connects TRBV6-5 to TRBJ2-2; D perhaps matches TRBD2 (6 bases). CDR1 MNHEY and CDR2 SVGAGI come from the germline V gene. This CDR3 contains 15 residues. V lost 4 bases to trimming and J lost 3 bases, with 12 bases between them. The CDR3 here is CASSSKWGDTGELFF. The CDR3 DNA reads as TGTGCCAGCAGTTCTAAATGGGGGGACACCGGGGAGCTGTTTTTT.

V and J are TRBV18 and TRBJ2-1, with D possibly being TRBD2 (5 bases). The V end lost 2 bases, the J end lost 3 bases, and 14 bases lay between the germline ends. This CDR3 spans 16 amino acids. Germline CDR1 reads KGHSH; CDR2 reads LQKENI. CDR3 DNA sequence: TGTGCCAGCTCACCATGGACTCCATTACGCTACAATGAGCAGTTCTTC. Its translation: CASSPWTPLRYNEQFF. Full variable domain (remainder filled in from reference TRBV18 and TRBJ2-1): NAGVMQNPRHLVRRRGQEARLRCSPMKGHSHVYWYRQLPEEGLKFMVYLQKENIIDESGMPKERFSAEFPKEGPSILRIQQVVRGDSAAYFCASSPWTPLRYNEQFFGPGTRLTVL.

This clonotype was seen at least ten times. The CDR3, as DNA: TGTGCCAGCAGTTTACAGGGGATTAATTCACCCCTCCACTTT. Translating it yields CASSLQGINSPLHF. The chain combines TRBV12-3 or TRBV12-4 with TRBJ1-6; TRBD1 might be the D (6 bases). The CDR3 loop spans 14 amino acids. V was cut by 2 bases and J by 6 bases, with 8 bases left in between.

There are many counts of this clonotype. V usage is TRBV6-6 and J usage is TRBJ2-3; 7 nucleotides agree with TRBD2. Germline CDR1 MNHNY, CDR2 SVGAGI (reference sequence). Losses at the gene ends were 0 bases for V and 11 bases for J; bases not matched to a gene: 5. The CDR3 extends over 13 amino acids. The CDR3 DNA follows: TGTGCCAGCAGTTACTCGGGGACTACCGAGCAGTATTTT. Protein sequence: CASSYSGTTEQYF.

In this sample, this clonotype turned up many times. The V gene is TRBV6-5, the J gene TRBJ2-2; D unclear. V dropped 4 bases and J dropped 1 base, with 7 bases sitting between them. The germline V gene has CDR1 MNHEY and CDR2 SVGAGI. The CDR3 sequence is 14 residues long. The CDR3 loop is CASSSPGNTGELFF. Here the CDR3 DNA reads TGTGCCAGCAGTTCCCCCGGGAACACCGGGGAGCTGTTTTTT.

This clonotype was found many times. The V call is TRBV20-1, the J call TRBJ1-6; D call uncertain. Germline loops: CDR1 DFQATT, CDR2 SNEGSKA (reference sequence). With 7 bases removed from V and 0 bases from J, the gap between germline ends came to 16 bases. The CDR3 spans 16 residues. CDR3 DNA sequence: TGCAGTGGGTCATTTGACCCGAGCTCCTATAATTCACCCCTCCACTTT. This codes for CSGSFDPSSYNSPLHF.

This clonotype showed up many times. The chain uses TRBV28 and TRBJ1-2; D ambiguous. The CDR3 loop spans 11 amino acids. Germline CDR1 MDHEN, CDR2 SYDVKM. V lost 8 bases and J 3 bases, leaving 7 bases between the germline ends. The CDR3 spells CASGTYYGYTF. As DNA, the CDR3 is TGTGCCAGCGGCACTTACTATGGCTACACCTTC.

This clonotype was recorded many times. V is TRBV20-1 and J is TRBJ2-1, with 12 bases lining up with TRBD1. The V and J ends lost 5 bases and 7 bases, in that order; junction bases with no gene match: 9. The CDR3 length is 15 residues. The V gene's germline CDR1 is DFQATT and CDR2 SNEGSKA (reference sequence). CDR3 residues: CSAGPGQGARNEQFF. CDR3 nucleotides: TGCAGTGCTGGACCGGGACAGGGGGCTAGGAATGAGCAGTTCTTC.

This clonotype has a count of ten or more. The V gene is TRBV6-6, the J gene TRBJ2-7; TRBD1 agrees at 9 bases. Germline trimming cut 4 bases from V and 2 bases from J; bases unmatched to any gene: 6. From germline, CDR1 is MNHNY and CDR2 SVGAGI (reference sequence). The CDR3 is 15 residues long. CDR3 DNA sequence: TGTGCCAGCAGTTTCCGGACAGGGGACCCCTACGAGCAGTACTTC. Translating gives CASSFRTGDPYEQYF.